This TCR beta chain comes out of a study of cytomegalovirus exposure and HLA in healthy donors. The primer mix had 60 Vbeta and 13 Jbeta primers. Method: immunoSEQ multiplex PCR; TCRdb's copy keeps in-frame clones and lacks some. The sample consists of about 67,000 clones, 68% of them appearing once. This CDR3 has 11 residues. V trimming: 8 bases; J trimming: 6 bases; junction bases outside the gene matches: 5. In germline, CDR1 is GTSNPN, CDR2 SVGIG (reference sequence). The sequence derives from a woman under 40 in good health and CMV-seronegative. The sequenced sample was PBMCs. This chain connects TRBV30 to TRBJ2-7, with 9 bases matching TRBD1. The CDR3 region has the DNA TGTGCCGCCTCGACAGGGGGCGAGCAGTACTTC. Translation: CAASTGGEQYF.